This T cell receptor (beta chain) came from a study of response to subunit inactivated influenza vaccine. General study results and limits: The authors proposed limited new T cell recruitment per seasonal influenza vaccination.

This clonotype was detected a few times. Its target is unknown. TCRdb reanalysed the RT-PCR reads using MiXCR and keeps one entry per CDR3 protein. The repertoire holds 150,000 to 200,000 distinct CDR3 sequences, with 11% as singletons. CDR1 and CDR2 (germline): DFQATT, SNEGSKA (reference sequence). The CDR3 runs to 17 residues. With V trimmed by 3 bases and J by 2 bases, 11 bases remained unmatched. V is TRBV20-1 and J is TRBJ2-7, with TRBD2 matching 12 bases. This TCR derives from a man between 50 and 59 years old who received an inactivated influenza vaccine. Sequencing was performed on non-naive T cells sorted from PBMCs, taken about 6 weeks after vaccination. CDR3 nucleotide sequence: TGCAGTGCTAGCTCACTCCGGACTAGCGGGGTTGCCTACGAGCAGTACTTC. Translated, it gives CSASSLRTSGVAYEQYF.